The 32 T cell receptor beta chains below come from one sample, sequenced in a study of OX40 agonist ivuxolimab in advanced cancers. Produced via immunoSEQ multiplex PCR; TCRdb's table is partial and in-frame only. This sample has fewer than 85,000 clones, with around 86% found just once. Sequencing was performed on CD4+ or CD8+ T cells sorted from blood, taken in a trial of the OX40 agonist ivuxolimab. These receptors all come from an adult with an advanced solid tumor such as melanoma, head and neck, liver or kidney cancer.

The genes are TRBV28 and TRBJ2-3; possible D gene TRBD1, 6 bases. CDR3 size: 11 residues. The V end lost 8 bases, the J end lost 9 bases, and 12 bases lay between the germline ends. Germline CDR1 reads MDHEN; CDR2 reads SYDVKM. CDR3 protein: CASRRGITQYF. The DNA of the CDR3 is TGTGCCAGCCGAAGGGGGATCACGCAGTATTTT. Combining the CDR3 with reference TRBV28 and TRBJ2-3 gives the whole variable domain DVKVTQSSRYLVKRTGEKVFLECVQDMDHENMFWYRQDPGLGLRLIYFSYDVKMKEKGDIPEGYSVSREKKERFSLILESASTNQTSMYLCASRRGITQYFGPGTRLTVL.

V gene TRBV25-1 combines with J gene TRBJ2-7; D is ambiguous. V lost 5 bases and J 3 bases, leaving 8 bases between the germline ends. The CDR3 is 12 amino acids. The germline CDR1 and CDR2 sequences are MGHDK and SYGVNS. The CDR3 reads CASSPNGYEQYF. The CDR3 DNA follows: TGTGCCAGCAGTCCGAACGGCTACGAGCAGTACTTC.

This clone has more than one count but fewer than ten. The chain is built from TRBV6-5 and TRBJ2-7; TRBD1 might be the D (5 bases). The germline CDR1 and CDR2 sequences are MNHEY and SVGAGI. Between the trimmed V and J ends, which lost 0 bases and 9 bases, there was a span of 18 bases. There are 15 residues in the CDR3. The CDR3 sequence: CASSYSNRPDRPQYF. The DNA for the CDR3 is TGTGCCAGCAGTTACTCGAACAGGCCTGATAGGCCGCAGTACTTC.

Regarding this clone: The final CDR3 position lacks the conserved phenylalanine or tryptophan, pointing to a likely read error. The DNA is omitted, as the CDR3 cannot be located on it reliably, and the CDR3 follows TCRdb's listing. This chain links TRBV6-5 with TRBJ1-2. The CDR3 length equals 12 residues, ends included. Germline CDR1 reads MNHEY; CDR2 reads SVGAGI. The CDR3 sequence: CASSGSTRAARL.

This chain joins TRBV5-6 and TRBJ1-2; D is unresolved. The ends were cut back, 4 bases at V and 8 bases at J, with 21 bases in the middle. Germline V CDR1 and CDR2: SGHDT, YYEEEE. This CDR3 contains 15 residues. The CDR3 sequence: CASSRPAGSHMGYTF. In DNA, the CDR3 is TGTGCCAGCAGCCGGCCCGCAGGAAGCCATATGGGCTACACCTTC.

The chain has TRBV6-5 and TRBJ2-7, with TRBD1 matching over 8 bases. The CDR3 has 13 amino acids. The J segment lost 5 bases and the V segment lost 2 bases, leaving 2 bases of the junction unmatched. The germline V gene has CDR1 MNHEY and CDR2 SVGAGI. CDR3 protein: CASSYRTGNEQYF. For the CDR3, the DNA is TGTGCCAGCAGTTACCGGACAGGGAACGAGCAGTACTTC.

J is TRBJ2-1 and V is TRBV9; 10 bases line up with TRBD2. V lost 0 bases, J lost 5 bases, and 5 bases stayed unmatched. CDR1 and CDR2 (germline): SGDLS, YYNGEE. This CDR3 region has 16 residues. CDR3 DNA sequence: TGTGCCAGCAGCGTAGGTCCAGCGGGAGGGGACAATGAGCAGTTCTTC. It encodes CASSVGPAGGDNEQFF.

The chain is built from TRBV5-1 and TRBJ2-1; TRBD2 matches 11 bases. The CDR3 spans 13 residues. J lost 11 bases, V lost 8 bases, and 9 bases had no gene match. Germline CDR1 and CDR2: SGHRS and YFSETQ. CDR3 residues: CASGTGTSGQQFF. The CDR3 DNA reads TGCGCCAGTGGGACCGGGACTAGCGGCCAGCAGTTCTTC.

The rearrangement uses TRBV4-1 and TRBJ2-3; no reliable D call. Trimming pared 3 bases from V and 0 bases from J, leaving 10 bases between. Germline CDR1 and CDR2: MGHRA and YSYEKL. The CDR3 has 15 residues. The CDR3 spells CASSHLSPSTDTQYF. CDR3 nucleotides: TGCGCCAGCAGCCATCTGAGCCCTAGCACAGATACGCAGTATTTT.

The V gene is TRBV9, the J gene TRBJ1-3, with TRBD1 as a possible D gene (6 bases). The CDR3 contains 16 residues. Per the germline V gene, CDR1 is SGDLS and CDR2 is YYNGEE. Trimming shortened V by 2 bases and J by 0 bases, and 12 bases separated the two germline ends. CDR3 protein: CASSVGQSNSGNTIYF. The CDR3 DNA sequence: TGTGCCAGCAGCGTCGGACAGAGCAACTCTGGAAACACCATATATTTT.

The V and J genes are TRBV23-1 and TRBJ1-1; 9 bases are shared with TRBD1. TRBV23-1 qualifies as an ORF whose function is uncertain. The CDR3 length is 17 residues. V shed 0 bases and J 3 bases; nucleotides not matched to a gene: 8. This CDR3 reads CASSQSAIWTGDTEAFF. CDR3 coding DNA: TGCGCCAGCAGTCAATCGGCTATATGGACAGGGGACACTGAAGCTTTCTTT.

This clone was seen more than once but under ten times. The J gene is TRBJ2-2, the V gene TRBV5-1; 8 bases align to TRBD2. This CDR3 has 15 residues. Germline CDR1 SGHRS, CDR2 YFSETQ. Trimming at V came to 4 bases and at J to 2 bases, leaving 4 bases not matched to a gene. The CDR3 loop reads CASSVGGVNTGELFF. CDR3 sequence (DNA): TGCGCCAGCAGCGTCGGGGGGGTCAACACCGGGGAGCTGTTTTTT.

A single count supports this clone. The chain joins TRBV14 to TRBJ1-1, with D perhaps TRBD1 (6 bases). Germline assignment: CDR1 SGHDN and CDR2 FVKESK. CDR3 length equals 17 residues. V lost 3 bases and J lost 1, with 18 bases in between. This CDR3 reads CASSHIRLGGQNTEAFF. CDR3 sequence (DNA): TGTGCCAGCAGCCATATCCGTTTGGGGGGGCAGAACACTGAAGCTTTCTTT. The complete variable domain, with remaining parts taken from reference TRBV14 and TRBJ1-1, reads EAGVTQFPSHSVIEKGQTVTLRCDPISGHDNLYWYRRVMGKEIKFLLHFVKESKQDESGMPNNRFLAERTGGTYSTLKVQPAELEDSGVYFCASSHIRLGGQNTEAFFGQGTRLTVV.

The CDR3: CASRRGTARSNQPQHF. CDR3 nucleotide sequence: TGTGCCAGCAGACGCGGGACGGCCCGTAGCAATCAGCCCCAGCATTTT. The chain uses TRBV27 and TRBJ1-5, with D maybe TRBD1 (5 bases). V lost 6 bases, J lost 0 bases, and 15 bases lay in between. Germline CDR1 and CDR2: MNHEY and SMNVEV (reference sequence). This CDR3 is 16 amino acids long.

The chain links TRBV19 to TRBJ1-1; 10 nucleotides line up with TRBD1. Germline trimming cut 7 bases from V and 1 base from J; bases unmatched to any gene: 9. CDR3 length: 16 residues. CDR1 and CDR2 (germline): LNHDA, SQIVND (reference sequence). The chain's CDR3 is CASTKSTGGANTEAFF. The CDR3, as DNA: TGTGCCAGTACCAAATCGACAGGGGGCGCGAACACTGAAGCTTTCTTT.

The V and J genes are TRBV29-1 and TRBJ2-7; D call uncertain. The CDR3 runs to 13 residues. Deletions cut 6 bases from V and 6 bases from J, with 18 bases between. CDR1 and CDR2 (germline): SQVTM, ANQGSEA. The CDR3 DNA is TGCAGCGTGGGCCAGGTGGCCTTTGGCGAGCAGTACTTC. Its protein is CSVGQVAFGEQYF.

The gene calls are TRBV7-9 and TRBJ1-2; D perhaps matches TRBD1 (5 bases). Trimming left V 2 bases short and J 2 bases short, with 12 bases between. Germline V gives CDR1 SEHNR, CDR2 FQNEAQ (reference sequence). The CDR3 consists of 15 residues. CDR3 nucleotide sequence: TGTGCCAGCAGCTTAAGGCTTGGGGGAAACTATGGCTACACCTTC. It encodes CASSLRLGGNYGYTF.

V gene TRBV5-1 combines with J gene TRBJ2-1; TRBD2 is a possible D gene (6 bases). Between the trimmed V and J ends, which lost 0 bases and 9 bases, there was a span of 16 bases. This CDR3 has 15 amino acids. Germline V gives CDR1 SGHRS, CDR2 YFSETQ. CDR3 in DNA: TGCGCCAGCAGCTTGGTCGAGAGAGCCGGGGGTGAGCAGTTCTTC. It codes for CASSLVERAGGEQFF.

This clone was detected a few times. The J gene is TRBJ2-7, the V gene TRBV11-1, with D possibly being TRBD1 or TRBD2 (5 bases each). V lost 1 base and J lost 6, with 10 bases in between. The germline CDR1 and CDR2 sequences are SGHAT and FQDESV (reference sequence). The CDR3 runs to 13 residues. CDR3 DNA: TGTGCCAGCAGCTTAGGGGCAGGGACCGAGCAGTACTTC. It is translated as CASSLGAGTEQYF.

This chain uses TRBV12-5 with TRBJ2-3; D ambiguous. This CDR3 comprises 14 residues. With 3 bases removed from V and 5 bases from J, the gap between germline ends came to 12 bases. Germline assignment: CDR1 LGHNT and CDR2 FRNRAP. This chain's CDR3 is CASGFASSKDTQYF. In DNA form, the CDR3 reads TGTGCTAGTGGTTTCGCCTCTTCTAAAGATACGCAGTATTTT.

This clone came up a few times. The chain employs TRBV5-1 and TRBJ2-1; 8 nucleotides line up with TRBD2. CDR3 length: 14 amino acids. V shed 4 bases, J shed 8 bases, and the junction held 8 bases outside the gene matches. Germline CDR1 is SGHRS and CDR2 is YFSETQ. The CDR3, as DNA: TGCGCCAGCAGCGACGGGACTAGACTGCATGAGCAGTTCTTC. This encodes CASSDGTRLHEQFF.

CDR3 sequence reads: CATGQQGRLNYGYTF. DNA of the CDR3: TGTGCCACCGGACAACAGGGACGTCTCAACTATGGCTACACCTTC. The chain is built from TRBV6-1 and TRBJ1-2; weak D call: TRBD1 (6 bases). V was clipped by 10 bases and J by 2 bases, with 20 bases between them. CDR3 length: 15 residues. The germline V gene has CDR1 MNHNS and CDR2 SASEGT.

The chain joins TRBV18 to TRBJ1-6; 7 positions agree with TRBD1. The germline V gene encodes CDR1 KGHSH and CDR2 LQKENI. V dropped 3 bases and J dropped 6; count of bases not matched to a gene: 8. This CDR3 comprises 16 residues. The CDR3 loop reads CASSPTDRASNSPLHF. The CDR3 region has the DNA TGTGCCAGCTCACCCACTGACAGGGCTAGTAATTCACCCCTCCACTTT.

The rearrangement links TRBV27 to TRBJ2-7; a possible D gene is TRBD1 (6 bases). There are 13 residues in the CDR3. V lost 3 bases and J 5 bases, leaving 11 bases between the germline ends. Germline values: CDR1 MNHEY, CDR2 SMNVEV (reference sequence). Here the CDR3 reads CASSLDRGDEQYF. Here the CDR3 DNA reads TGTGCCAGCAGTTTGGACAGAGGCGACGAGCAGTACTTC.

V usage is TRBV19 and J usage is TRBJ1-6, with D possibly TRBD1 on 5 matching bases. The CDR3 contains 17 residues. The germline V and J ends were trimmed by 1 base and 7 bases, with 17 bases remaining between them. The germline V gene has CDR1 LNHDA and CDR2 SQIVND (reference sequence). The CDR3 coding sequence is TGTGCCAGTAGTATAGTGGGAATCCAGGGAAGAAATTCACCCCTCCACTTT. It yields the protein CASSIVGIQGRNSPLHF.

The chain couples TRBV7-3 to TRBJ2-3; 7 bases align to TRBD1. The CDR3 spans 13 residues. Losses at the gene ends were 6 bases for V and 7 bases for J; bases not matched to a gene: 7. Germline values: CDR1 SGHTA, CDR2 FQGTGA. CDR3 bases: TGTGCCAGCAGGCGGACAGGTGAAAATACGCAGTATTTT. Translation: CASRRTGENTQYF.

V usage is TRBV11-1 and J usage is TRBJ2-1; TRBD2 agrees at 7 bases. Germline V gene lookup returns CDR1 SGHAT and CDR2 FQDESV (reference sequence). This CDR3 is built from 16 residues. Trimming cost V 1 base and J 4 bases; bases outside gene matches: 7. As DNA, the CDR3 is TGTGCCAGCAGCTTAGAGCGGACTAGGGTGTACAATGAGCAGTTCTTC. This encodes CASSLERTRVYNEQFF.

The J gene is TRBJ1-1, the V gene TRBV5-3; 8 positions agree with TRBD1. TRBV5-3 is sorted into the ORF group, with uncertain function. This CDR3 has 17 amino acids. V shed 2 bases, J shed 3 bases, and the junction held 12 bases outside the gene matches. The CDR3 DNA is TGTGCCAGAAGCTTATCCTACTCGACAGGGGAGGACACTGAAGCTTTCTTT. This sequence encodes CARSLSYSTGEDTEAFF.

The chain is built from TRBV15 and TRBJ2-3; possibly TRBD2 for D (7 bases). Trimming left V 0 bases short and J 1 base short, with 17 bases between. CDR3 length equals 18 residues. Germline V CDR1 and CDR2: LNHNV, YYDKDF (reference sequence). DNA for the CDR3: TGTGCCACCAGCAGAGATCCTGGGGGGGCTTATGGCACAGATACGCAGTATTTT. It encodes CATSRDPGGAYGTDTQYF.

This chain uses TRBV7-2 with TRBJ2-7; 8 bases agree with TRBD1. The CDR3 consists of 13 residues. Trimming removed 5 bases from V and 6 bases from J; junction bases left unmatched: 6. Germline-derived CDR1 and CDR2 are SGHTA and FQGNSA. CDR3: CASSPRTGFEQYF. The CDR3 nucleotides are TGTGCCAGCAGCCCCAGGACAGGGTTCGAGCAGTACTTC.

The chain uses TRBV11-3 and TRBJ1-1; D gene ambiguous. Per germline, CDR1 SGHNT and CDR2 YENEEA. The CDR3 length is 13 residues. With 7 bases removed from V and 1 base from J, the gap between germline ends came to 10 bases. In DNA form, the CDR3 reads TGTGCCAGCAACTTCGACGCGAACACTGAAGCTTTCTTT. Residues: CASNFDANTEAFF.

V and J are TRBV6-1 and TRBJ2-7; D may match TRBD1 or TRBD2 (7 bases each). The CDR3 extends over 15 amino acids. Germline loops: CDR1 MNHNS, CDR2 SASEGT. Trimming left V 6 bases short and J 2 bases short, with 17 bases between. CDR3 in amino acids: CASRDYRGGTYEQYF. The CDR3 bases are TGTGCCAGCAGGGATTACAGGGGAGGGACCTACGAGCAGTACTTC.